This is a list of T cell receptor beta chains from one sample in a study of vaccination and CD4 T cells after COVID-19. Each CDR3 protein gets one entry after TCRdb re-called the PCR reads with MiXCR. Of several thousand distinct CDR3 sequences listed, roughly two thirds are singletons. These receptors lack a known antigen. What was sequenced was CD4+ T cells from blood, cultured in vitro. These receptors were obtained from a human donor who had recovered from COVID-19. CDR3s include the opening cysteine and the closing phenylalanine or tryptophan. The order of the fields is V gene, J gene, clone size, D gene, CDR3 DNA, CDR3 protein. D genes are given only for firm matches. The listing skips clone size in some rows; elsewhere it reads once, few, many or a size class.

V: TRBV20-1; J: TRBJ1-2; size: NA; D: NA; DNA: TGCAGTGCCGGCCCATTCGCCAACTATGGCTACACCTTC; CDR3: CSAGPFANYGYTF
V: TRBV7-2; J: TRBJ1-2; size: NA; D: TRBD1; DNA: TGTGCCAGCAGCCCCGACAGGGGGTATGGCTACACCTTC; CDR3: CASSPDRGYGYTF
V: TRBV7-9; J: TRBJ1-1; size: NA; D: NA; DNA: TGTGCCAGCAGCTTAGGGTCGGCGACTACTGAAGCTTTCTTT; CDR3: CASSLGSATTEAFF
V: TRBV20-1; J: TRBJ1-2; size: few; D: TRBD1; DNA: TGCAGTGCTGGTGGGACAGGGCGACCTACTAACTATGGCTACACCTTC; CDR3: CSAGGTGRPTNYGYTF
V: TRBV15; J: TRBJ1-1; size: NA; D: NA; DNA: TGTGCCACCAGCAGAGCCGCTGAAGCTTTCTTT; CDR3: CATSRAAEAFF
V: TRBV6-5; J: TRBJ1-2; size: few; D: NA; DNA: TGTGCCAGCAGTTTGGACAGTAACTATGGCTACACCTTC; CDR3: CASSLDSNYGYTF
V: TRBV7-6; J: TRBJ2-7; size: NA; D: TRBD1; DNA: TGTGCCAGCAGCTTAGTCCCTTCCGGGACAGGGCCCGGGGAGCAGTACTTC; CDR3: CASSLVPSGTGPGEQYF
V: TRBV20-1; J: TRBJ1-2; size: NA; D: NA; DNA: TGCAGTGCTCTTGATGCGGAAACTAACTATGGCTACACCTTC; CDR3: CSALDAETNYGYTF
V: TRBV20-1; J: TRBJ2-1; size: few; D: TRBD1; DNA: TGCAGTGCCCTAGACAGGGGGCGAGTCAATGAGCAGTTCTTC; CDR3: CSALDRGRVNEQFF
V: TRBV7-2; J: TRBJ2-3; size: few; D: TRBD1; DNA: TGTGCCAGCAGTTCGATGGGGACAGGGGCCACAGATACGCAGTATTTT; CDR3: CASSSMGTGATDTQYF
V: TRBV6-1; J: TRBJ1-2; size: medium-sized; D: NA; DNA: TGTGCCAGCAGTCGAGACAGTTACTATGGCTACACCTTC; CDR3: CASSRDSYYGYTF
V: TRBV2; J: TRBJ2-5; size: NA; D: NA; DNA: TGTGCCGGAAACCTTGGGCGAGAGACCCAGTACTTC; CDR3: CAGNLGRETQYF
V: TRBV6-2/TRBV6-3; J: TRBJ1-1; size: NA; D: NA; DNA: TGTGCCAGCAGTACGAGTCCAGGGGTGAACACTGAAGCTTTCTTT; CDR3: CASSTSPGVNTEAFF
V: TRBV2; J: TRBJ2-5; size: few; D: TRBD1; DNA: TGTGCCAGCAGGACAGGGTCAGAGACCCAGTACTTC; CDR3: CASRTGSETQYF
V: TRBV7-2; J: TRBJ2-7; size: NA; D: TRBD1; DNA: TGTGCCAGCAGCCGGACAGGGCCTAGCTCCTACGAGCAGTACTTC; CDR3: CASSRTGPSSYEQYF
V: TRBV20-1; J: TRBJ1-2; size: NA; D: NA; DNA: TGCAGTGCTAGTATCTTAGGGGATGGCTACACCTTC; CDR3: CSASILGDGYTF
V: TRBV11-2; J: TRBJ2-5; size: once; D: NA; DNA: TGTGCCAGCAGCATAGTGTCCAGGGGCCAGGTACAAGAGACCCAGTACTTC; CDR3: CASSIVSRGQVQETQYF
V: TRBV6-5; J: TRBJ2-7; size: NA; D: NA; DNA: TGTGCCAGCAGTTACACAACAGGGACCTACGAGCAGTACTTC; CDR3: CASSYTTGTYEQYF
V: TRBV28; J: TRBJ1-1; size: NA; D: TRBD1; DNA: TGTGCCAGCAGTCGACAGGGGGCTAGAACTGAAGCTTTCTTT; CDR3: CASSRQGARTEAFF
V: TRBV6-1; J: TRBJ2-3; size: NA; D: NA; DNA: TGTGCCAGCAGTGCTCCGGTCCCCGCGTATTTT; CDR3: CASSAPVPAYF
V: TRBV20-1; J: TRBJ2-7; size: NA; D: NA; DNA: TGCAGTGCTAGAGACCAACTAGTCCTCGCCGCTCGTGAGCAGTACTTC; CDR3: CSARDQLVLAAREQYF
V: TRBV12-3/TRBV12-4; J: TRBJ1-5; size: NA; D: TRBD1; DNA: TGTGCCAGCAGTTTATACAGGGGTAGCAATCAGCCCCAGCATTTT; CDR3: CASSLYRGSNQPQHF
V: TRBV7-9; J: TRBJ2-3; size: NA; D: NA; DNA: TGTGCCAGCAGACCTTTAGGGGCCACAGATACGCAGTATTTT; CDR3: CASRPLGATDTQYF